This entry features one TCR beta chain sequence. The antigen remains undetermined. This specimen comes from a study of cytotoxic CD8 clonotypes in ibrutinib-treated CLL. Overall study context: The patients comprised approximately ten relapsed/refractory and around 14 treatment-naive cases, about 18 IGHV unmutated. Broader study findings: Baseline levels of clonality went above those of age-matched healthy donors and moved with circulating CD8+ T-cell counts.

Data came from immunoSEQ multiplex PCR; TCRdb stores just in-frame clones and leaves some out. Of approximately 150,000 clones listed, roughly 84% were seen once; the top ten hold roughly 3%. J was trimmed by 4 bases and V by 1 base; bases with no gene match: 4. Germline lookup yields CDR1 LNHDA and CDR2 SQIVND (reference sequence). The CDR3 is made up of 15 amino acids. The chain employs TRBV19 and TRBJ1-2; 9 bases map to TRBD1. The TCR comes from a human donor with chronic lymphocytic leukemia. Sequenced here: PBMCs, sampled at disease progression, from a patient treated with ibrutinib. CDR3 amino acids: CASSIGGTGRYGYTF. DNA for the CDR3: TGTGCCAGTAGTATAGGGGGGACAGGGCGCTATGGCTACACCTTC. Based on the CDR3 plus reference TRBV19 and TRBJ1-2, the full variable domain is DGGITQSPKYLFRKEGQNVTLSCEQNLNHDAMYWYRQDPGQGLRLIYYSQIVNDFQKGDIAEGYSVSREKKESFPLTVTSAQKNPTAFYLCASSIGGTGRYGYTFGSGTRLTVV.